This T cell receptor (beta chain) originates from a study of blood T cell repertoires in COVID-19. Study-wide background: COVID-19 samples, acute and convalescent, were from the United States, Italy and Spain.

In the authors' workflow: Estimated nucleated cell counts came from reference gene primer amplification. Profiling relied on immunoSEQ multiplex PCR, and the TCRdb table lists in-frame clones only, not all of them. V and J calls and clone size are copied from that table; D and trimming were computed from the DNA. The sample includes about 180,000 clones, about 80% of them seen just once. Trimming removed 5 bases at V and 1 base at J, with 23 bases between. CDR3 length equals 18 residues. Germline V gene lookup returns CDR1 KGHDR and CDR2 SFDVKD. Sample: peripheral blood. The gene calls are TRBV24-1 and TRBJ2-7, with a weak D call TRBD1 (6 bases). This TCR derives from a human donor in a cohort sampled during active COVID-19. CDR3: CATSVPTGLVGGSYEQYF. The CDR3 region has the DNA TGTGCCACCAGTGTTCCGACAGGCCTCGTAGGAGGATCCTACGAGCAGTACTTC.